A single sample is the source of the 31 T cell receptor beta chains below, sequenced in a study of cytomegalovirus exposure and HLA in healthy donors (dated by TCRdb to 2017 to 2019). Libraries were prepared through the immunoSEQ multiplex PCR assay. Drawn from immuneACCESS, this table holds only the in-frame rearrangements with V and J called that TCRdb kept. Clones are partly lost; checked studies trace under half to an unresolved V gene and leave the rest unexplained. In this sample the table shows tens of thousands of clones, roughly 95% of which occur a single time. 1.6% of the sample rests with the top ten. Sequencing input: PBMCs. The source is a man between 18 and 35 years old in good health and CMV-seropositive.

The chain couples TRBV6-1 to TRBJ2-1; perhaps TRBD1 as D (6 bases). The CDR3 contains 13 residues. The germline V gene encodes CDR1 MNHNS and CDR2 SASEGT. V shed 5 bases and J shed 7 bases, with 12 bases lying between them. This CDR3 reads CASSPAGVNEQFF. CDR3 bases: TGTGCCAGCAGTCCAGCAGGGGTGAATGAGCAGTTCTTC.

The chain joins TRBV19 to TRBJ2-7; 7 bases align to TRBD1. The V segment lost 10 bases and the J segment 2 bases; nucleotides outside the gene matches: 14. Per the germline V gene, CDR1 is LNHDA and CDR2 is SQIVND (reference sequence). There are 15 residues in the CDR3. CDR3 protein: CATEGGGGFTYEQYF. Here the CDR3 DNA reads TGTGCCACAGAAGGGGGCGGCGGATTTACCTACGAGCAGTACTTC. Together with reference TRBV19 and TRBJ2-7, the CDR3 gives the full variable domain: DGGITQSPKYLFRKEGQNVTLSCEQNLNHDAMYWYRQDPGQGLRLIYYSQIVNDFQKGDIAEGYSVSREKKESFPLTVTSAQKNPTAFYLCATEGGGGFTYEQYFGPGTRLTVT.

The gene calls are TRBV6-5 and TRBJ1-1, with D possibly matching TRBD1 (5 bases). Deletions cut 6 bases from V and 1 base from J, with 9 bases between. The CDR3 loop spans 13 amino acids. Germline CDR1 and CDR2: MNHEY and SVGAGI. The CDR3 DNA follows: TGTGCCAGCAGCCCGGGGGGGAACACTGAAGCTTTCTTT. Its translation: CASSPGGNTEAFF.

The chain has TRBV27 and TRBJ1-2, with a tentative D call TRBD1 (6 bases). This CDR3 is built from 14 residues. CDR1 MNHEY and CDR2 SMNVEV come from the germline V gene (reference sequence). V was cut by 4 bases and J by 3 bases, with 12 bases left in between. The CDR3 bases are TGTGCCAGCAGTTCTCAACAGGGTTACTATGGCTACACCTTC. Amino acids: CASSSQQGYYGYTF.

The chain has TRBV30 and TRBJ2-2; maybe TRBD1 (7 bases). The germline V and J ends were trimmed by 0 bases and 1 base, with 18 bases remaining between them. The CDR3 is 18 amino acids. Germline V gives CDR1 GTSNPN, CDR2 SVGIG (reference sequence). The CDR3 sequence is CAWSVRGTRTGNTGELFF. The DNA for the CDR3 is TGTGCCTGGAGTGTACGGGGGACCCGGACAGGGAACACCGGGGAGCTGTTTTTT.

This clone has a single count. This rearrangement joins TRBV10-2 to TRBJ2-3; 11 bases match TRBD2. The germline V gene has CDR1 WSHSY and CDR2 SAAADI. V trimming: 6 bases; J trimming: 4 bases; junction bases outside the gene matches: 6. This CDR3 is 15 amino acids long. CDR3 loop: CASREGLAEADTQYF. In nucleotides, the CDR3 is TGCGCCAGCAGAGAGGGACTAGCGGAGGCAGATACGCAGTATTTT.

The DNA for the CDR3 is TGTGCTAGTGGTTTGGTCTCCCTAGCGGGAGGCAATGAGCAGTTCTTC. Its translation: CASGLVSLAGGNEQFF. V usage is TRBV12-5 and J usage is TRBJ2-1, with 11 bases matching TRBD2. V dropped 0 bases and J dropped 6; count of bases not matched to a gene: 4. Per germline, CDR1 LGHNT and CDR2 FRNRAP. This CDR3 has 16 amino acids.

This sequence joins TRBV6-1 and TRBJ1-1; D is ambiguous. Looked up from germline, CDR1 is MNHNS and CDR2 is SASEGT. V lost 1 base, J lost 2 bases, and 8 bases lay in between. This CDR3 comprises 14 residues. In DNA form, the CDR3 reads TGTGCCAGCAGTGAAGTGAACAGTAACACTGAAGCTTTCTTT. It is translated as CASSEVNSNTEAFF.

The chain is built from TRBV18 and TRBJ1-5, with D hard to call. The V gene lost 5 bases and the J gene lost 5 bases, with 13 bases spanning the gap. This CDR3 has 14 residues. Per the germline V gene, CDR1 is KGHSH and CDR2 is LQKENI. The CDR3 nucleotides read TGTGCCAGCTCATCTACGTGGAGGGATCAGCCCCAGCATTTT. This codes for CASSSTWRDQPQHF.

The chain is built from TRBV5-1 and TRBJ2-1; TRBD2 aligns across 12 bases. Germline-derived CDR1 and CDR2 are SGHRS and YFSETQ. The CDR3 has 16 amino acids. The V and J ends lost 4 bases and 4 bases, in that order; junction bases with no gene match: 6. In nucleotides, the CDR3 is TGCGCCAGCAGCGCCCGACTAGCGGGAGCTTACAATGAGCAGTTCTTC. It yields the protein CASSARLAGAYNEQFF.

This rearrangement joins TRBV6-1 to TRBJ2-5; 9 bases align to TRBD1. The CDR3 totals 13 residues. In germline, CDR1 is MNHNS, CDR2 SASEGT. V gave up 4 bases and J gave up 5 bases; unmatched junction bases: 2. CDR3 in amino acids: CASSGTGVETQYF. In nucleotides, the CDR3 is TGTGCCAGCAGTGGGACAGGGGTGGAGACCCAGTACTTC.

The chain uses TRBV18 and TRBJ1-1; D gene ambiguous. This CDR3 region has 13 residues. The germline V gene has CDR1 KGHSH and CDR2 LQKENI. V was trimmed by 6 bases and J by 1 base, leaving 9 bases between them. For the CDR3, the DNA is TGTGCCAGCTCTCCAAGACAGAACACTGAAGCTTTCTTT. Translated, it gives CASSPRQNTEAFF.

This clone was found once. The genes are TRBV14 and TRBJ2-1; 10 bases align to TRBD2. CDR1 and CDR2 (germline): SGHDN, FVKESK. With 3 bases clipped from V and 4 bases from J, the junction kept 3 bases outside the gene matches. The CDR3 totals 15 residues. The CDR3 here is CASSQTSGPYNEQFF. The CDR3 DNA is TGTGCCAGCAGCCAGACTAGCGGGCCTTACAATGAGCAGTTCTTC.

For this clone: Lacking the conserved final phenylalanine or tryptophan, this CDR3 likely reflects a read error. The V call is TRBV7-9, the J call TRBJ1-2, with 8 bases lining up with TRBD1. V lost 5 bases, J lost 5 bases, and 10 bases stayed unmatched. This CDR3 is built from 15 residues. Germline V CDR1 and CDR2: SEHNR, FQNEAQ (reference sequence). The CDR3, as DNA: TGTGCCAGCAGCCTAGGGACAGGTCTCCCGTATGGCTACACCCTC. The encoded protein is CASSLGTGLPYGYTL.

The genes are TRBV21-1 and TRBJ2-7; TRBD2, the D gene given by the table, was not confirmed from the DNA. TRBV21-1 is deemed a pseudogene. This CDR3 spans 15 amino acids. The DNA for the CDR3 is TGTGCCAGCAGCAAAACTAGCGGGAGTGTTTACGAGCAGTACTTC. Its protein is CASSKTSGSVYEQYF.

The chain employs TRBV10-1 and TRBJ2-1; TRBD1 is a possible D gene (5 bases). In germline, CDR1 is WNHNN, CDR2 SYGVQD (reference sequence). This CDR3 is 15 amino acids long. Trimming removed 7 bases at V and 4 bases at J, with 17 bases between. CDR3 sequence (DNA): TGCGCCAGCATAGGGGCCCCAGGCCAATACAATGAGCAGTTCTTC. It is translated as CASIGAPGQYNEQFF.

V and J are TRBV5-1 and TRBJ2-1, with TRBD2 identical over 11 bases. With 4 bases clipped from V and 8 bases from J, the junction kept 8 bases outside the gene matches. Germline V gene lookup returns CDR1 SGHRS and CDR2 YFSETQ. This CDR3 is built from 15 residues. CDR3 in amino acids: CASSPLAGGEDEQFF. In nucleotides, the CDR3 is TGCGCCAGCAGCCCTTTAGCGGGAGGGGAAGATGAGCAGTTCTTC. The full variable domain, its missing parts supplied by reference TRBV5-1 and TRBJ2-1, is KAGVTQTPRYLIKTRGQQVTLSCSPISGHRSVSWYQQTPGQGLQFLFEYFSETQRNKGNFPGRFSGRQFSNSRSEMNVSTLELGDSALYLCASSPLAGGEDEQFFGPGTRLTVL.

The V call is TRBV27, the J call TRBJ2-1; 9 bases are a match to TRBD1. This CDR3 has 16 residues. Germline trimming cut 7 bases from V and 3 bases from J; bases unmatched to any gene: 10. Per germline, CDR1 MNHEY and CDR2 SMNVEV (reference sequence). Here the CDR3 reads CASMHSGTGLYNEQFF. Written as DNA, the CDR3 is TGTGCCAGCATGCATTCCGGGACAGGGCTCTACAATGAGCAGTTCTTC.

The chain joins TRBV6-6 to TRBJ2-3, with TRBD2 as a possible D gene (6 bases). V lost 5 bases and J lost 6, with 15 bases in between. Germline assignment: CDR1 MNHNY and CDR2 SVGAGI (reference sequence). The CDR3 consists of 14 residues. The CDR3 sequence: CASSSTGGSDTQYF. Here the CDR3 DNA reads TGTGCCAGCAGTAGTACCGGGGGATCCGATACGCAGTATTTT.

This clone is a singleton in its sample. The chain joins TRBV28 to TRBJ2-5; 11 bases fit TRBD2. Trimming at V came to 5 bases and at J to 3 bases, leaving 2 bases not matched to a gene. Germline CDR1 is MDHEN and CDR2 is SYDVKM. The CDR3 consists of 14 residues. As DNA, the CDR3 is TGTGCCAGCAGTCCGACTAGCGGGGAAGAGACCCAGTACTTC. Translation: CASSPTSGEETQYF.

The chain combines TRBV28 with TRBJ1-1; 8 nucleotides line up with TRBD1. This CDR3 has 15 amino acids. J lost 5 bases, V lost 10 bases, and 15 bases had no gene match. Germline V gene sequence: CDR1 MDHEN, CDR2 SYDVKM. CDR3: CATQTPSTGATEAFF. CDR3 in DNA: TGTGCCACCCAAACCCCCTCGACAGGGGCAACTGAAGCTTTCTTT.

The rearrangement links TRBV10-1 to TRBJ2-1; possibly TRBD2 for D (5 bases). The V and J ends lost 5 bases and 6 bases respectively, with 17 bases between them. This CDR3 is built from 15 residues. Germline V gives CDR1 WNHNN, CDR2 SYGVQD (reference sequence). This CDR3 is CASSLGRASGNEQFF. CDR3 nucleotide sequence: TGCGCCAGCAGTCTCGGGCGGGCCTCCGGCAATGAGCAGTTCTTC.

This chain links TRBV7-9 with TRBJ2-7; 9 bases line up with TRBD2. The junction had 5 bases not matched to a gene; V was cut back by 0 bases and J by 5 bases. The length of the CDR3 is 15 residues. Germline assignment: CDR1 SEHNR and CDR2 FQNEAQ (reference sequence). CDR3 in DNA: TGTGCCAGCAGCTTAGCGGCGGGAGGGCCGCACGAGCAGTACTTC. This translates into CASSLAAGGPHEQYF.

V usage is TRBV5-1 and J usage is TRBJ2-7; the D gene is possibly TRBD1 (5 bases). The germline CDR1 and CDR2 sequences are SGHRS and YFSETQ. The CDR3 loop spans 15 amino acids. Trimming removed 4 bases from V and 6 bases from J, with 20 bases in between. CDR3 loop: CASSLTATLESEQYF. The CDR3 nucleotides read TGCGCCAGCAGCCTGACAGCTACACTGGAGTCCGAGCAGTACTTC.

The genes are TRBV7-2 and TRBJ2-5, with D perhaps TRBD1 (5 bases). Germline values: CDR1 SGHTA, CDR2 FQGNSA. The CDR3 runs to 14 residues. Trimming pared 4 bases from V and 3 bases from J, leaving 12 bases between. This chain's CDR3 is CASSWQGGEETQYF. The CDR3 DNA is TGTGCCAGCAGCTGGCAGGGTGGAGAAGAGACCCAGTACTTC. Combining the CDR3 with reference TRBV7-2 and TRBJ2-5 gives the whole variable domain GAGVSQSPSNKVTEKGKDVELRCDPISGHTALYWYRQSLGQGLEFLIYFQGNSAPDKSGLPSDRFSAERTGGSVSTLTIQRTQQEDSAVYLCASSWQGGEETQYFGPGTRLLVL.

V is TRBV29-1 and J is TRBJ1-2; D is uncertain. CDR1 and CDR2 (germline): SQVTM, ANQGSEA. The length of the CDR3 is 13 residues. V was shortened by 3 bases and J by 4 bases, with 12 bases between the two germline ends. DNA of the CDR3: TGCAGCGTTGACGGGGAATCGGGCTATGGCTACACCTTC. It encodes CSVDGESGYGYTF. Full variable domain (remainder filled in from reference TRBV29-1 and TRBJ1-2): SAVISQKPSRDICQRGTSLTIQCQVDSQVTMMFWYRQQPGQSLTLIATANQGSEATYESGFVIDKFPISRPNLTFSTLTVSNMSPEDSSIYLCSVDGESGYGYTFGSGTRLTVV.

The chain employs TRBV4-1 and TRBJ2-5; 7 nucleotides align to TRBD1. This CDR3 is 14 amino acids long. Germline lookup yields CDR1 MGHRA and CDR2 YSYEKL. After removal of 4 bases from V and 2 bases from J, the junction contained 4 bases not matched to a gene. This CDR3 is CASSLGTAQETQYF. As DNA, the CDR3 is TGCGCCAGCAGCCTCGGGACAGCACAAGAGACCCAGTACTTC.

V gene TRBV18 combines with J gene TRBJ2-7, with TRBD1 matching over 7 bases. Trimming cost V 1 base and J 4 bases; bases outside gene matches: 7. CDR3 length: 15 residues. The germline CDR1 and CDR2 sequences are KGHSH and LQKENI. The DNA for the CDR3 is TGTGCCAGCTCACCACACGACAGGGTTTGGTACGAGCAGTACTTC. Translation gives CASSPHDRVWYEQYF.

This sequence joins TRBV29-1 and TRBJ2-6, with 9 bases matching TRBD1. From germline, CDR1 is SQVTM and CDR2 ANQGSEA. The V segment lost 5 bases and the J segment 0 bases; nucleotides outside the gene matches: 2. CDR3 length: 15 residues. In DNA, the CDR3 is TGCAGCGTTCTACAGGGGGCCTCTGGGGCCAACGTCCTGACTTTC. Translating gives CSVLQGASGANVLTF.

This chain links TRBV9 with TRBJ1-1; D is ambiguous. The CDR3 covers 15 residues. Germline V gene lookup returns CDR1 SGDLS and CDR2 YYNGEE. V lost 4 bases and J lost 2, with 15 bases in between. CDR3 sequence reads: CASSPHQATNTEAFF. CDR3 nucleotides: TGTGCCAGCAGCCCCCACCAGGCAACAAACACTGAAGCTTTCTTT.

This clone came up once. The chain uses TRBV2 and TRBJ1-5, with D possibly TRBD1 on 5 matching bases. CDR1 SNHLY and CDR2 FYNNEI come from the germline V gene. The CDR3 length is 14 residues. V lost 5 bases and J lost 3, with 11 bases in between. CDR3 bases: TGTGCCAGCAGTCTAGACAGACTCAATCAGCCCCAGCATTTT. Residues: CASSLDRLNQPQHF. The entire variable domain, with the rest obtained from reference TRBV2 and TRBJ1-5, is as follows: EPEVTQTPSHQVTQMGQEVILRCVPISNHLYFYWYRQILGQKVEFLVSFYNNEISEKSEIFDDQFSVERPDGSNFTLKIRSTKLEDSAMYFCASSLDRLNQPQHFGDGTRLSIL.